This T cell receptor (beta chain) was recorded in a study of human T cells and chemical hapten exposure. Study-wide context: Patch tests applied 0.01% DPC to the upper back, read at 6 days. Chiefly female patients presented with alopecia areata, totalis or universalis. Study-level findings and limits: TCRs above 1 in 1000 frequency did not change with DPC sensitization.

CDR3 length: 10 amino acids. Germline V gene data show CDR1 as SSHAT and CDR2 as FNYEAQ (reference sequence). This clonotype showed up many times. Its antigen remains unidentified. Relative to the germline gene, one junction end is altered; a read error may explain this. Library preparation tagged each individual cDNA molecule with a unique molecular identifier. TCRdb analysed the RACE reads with MiXCR anew, one entry per CDR3 protein. This repertoire shows approximately 110,000 distinct CDR3 sequences, around 10% found once; its top ten account for roughly 3.5%. Time point described: patch test 1, 2 weeks after DPC sensitization. The treatment denotes: therapeutic diphenylcyclopropenone sensitization with weekly scalp DPC.

The sequenced sample was whole blood, obtained in connection with sensitization to the hapten diphenylcyclopropenone (DPC). The chain uses TRBV7-7 and TRBJ2-7; D is uncertain. The receptor's source is a middle-aged woman with alopecia areata. Some clones in this sample may be carry-over from other donors' samples. In DNA, the CDR3 is TGTGCTAGCAGCTACTACGAGCAGTACTTC. Translated: CASSYYEQYF.